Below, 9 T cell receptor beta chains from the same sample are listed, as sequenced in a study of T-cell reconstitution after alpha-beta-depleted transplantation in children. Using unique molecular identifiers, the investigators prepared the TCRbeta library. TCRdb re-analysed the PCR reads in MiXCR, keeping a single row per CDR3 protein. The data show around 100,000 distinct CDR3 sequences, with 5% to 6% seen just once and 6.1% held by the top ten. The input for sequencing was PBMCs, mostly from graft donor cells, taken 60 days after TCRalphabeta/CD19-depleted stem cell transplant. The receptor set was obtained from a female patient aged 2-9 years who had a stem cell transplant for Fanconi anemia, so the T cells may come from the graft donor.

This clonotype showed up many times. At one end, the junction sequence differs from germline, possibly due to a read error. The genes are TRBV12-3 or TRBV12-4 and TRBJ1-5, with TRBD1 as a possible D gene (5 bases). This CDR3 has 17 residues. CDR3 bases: TGTGCCAGCGGTTTTATTCGGGGGGGAAATAGCAATCAGCCCCAGCATTTT. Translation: CASGFIRGGNSNQPQHF.

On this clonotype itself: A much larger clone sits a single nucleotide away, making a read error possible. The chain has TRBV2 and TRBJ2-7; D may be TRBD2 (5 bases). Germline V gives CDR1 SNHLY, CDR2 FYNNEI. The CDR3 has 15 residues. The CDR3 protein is CASSEDSGVSYEEYF. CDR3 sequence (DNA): TGTGCCAGCAGTGAGGATTCCGGGGTATCCTACGAGGAGTACTTC.

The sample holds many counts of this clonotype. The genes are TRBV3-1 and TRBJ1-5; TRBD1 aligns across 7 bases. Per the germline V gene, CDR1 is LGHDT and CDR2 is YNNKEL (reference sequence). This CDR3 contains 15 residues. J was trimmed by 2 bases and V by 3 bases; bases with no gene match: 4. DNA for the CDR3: TGTGCCAGCAGCCAGGGGACAGCCGGCAATCAGCCCCAGCATTTT. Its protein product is CASSQGTAGNQPQHF.

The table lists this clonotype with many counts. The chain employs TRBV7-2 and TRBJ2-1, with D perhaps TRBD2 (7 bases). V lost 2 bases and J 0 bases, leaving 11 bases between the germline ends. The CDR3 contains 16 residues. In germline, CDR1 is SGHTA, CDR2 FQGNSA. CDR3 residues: CASSLRGGGSYNEQFF. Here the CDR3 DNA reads TGTGCCAGCAGCTTAAGGGGGGGAGGCTCCTACAATGAGCAGTTCTTC.

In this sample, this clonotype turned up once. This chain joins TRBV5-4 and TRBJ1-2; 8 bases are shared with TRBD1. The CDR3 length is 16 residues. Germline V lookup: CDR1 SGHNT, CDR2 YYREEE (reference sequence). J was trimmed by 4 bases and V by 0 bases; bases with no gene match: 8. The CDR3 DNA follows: TGTGCCAGCAGCTTGGGTGGACAGGGCCCAATCTATGGCTACACCTTC. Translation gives CASSLGGQGPIYGYTF.

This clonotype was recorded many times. CDR3 sequence (DNA): TGTGCCACCAGCAGAGGCCCGATACAGCTAGCGGGAGATCGAGATACGCAGTATTTT. It codes for CATSRGPIQLAGDRDTQYF. This rearrangement joins TRBV15 to TRBJ2-3; 10 nucleotides agree with TRBD2. V shed 1 base and J 5 bases; nucleotides not matched to a gene: 15. The length of the CDR3 is 19 residues. Germline values: CDR1 LNHNV, CDR2 YYDKDF (reference sequence).

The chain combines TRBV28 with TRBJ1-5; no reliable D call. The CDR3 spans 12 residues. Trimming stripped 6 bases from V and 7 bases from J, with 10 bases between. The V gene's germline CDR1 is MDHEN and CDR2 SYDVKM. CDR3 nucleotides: TGTGCCAGCAGCAGTGACGTCCAGCCCCAGCATTTT. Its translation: CASSSDVQPQHF. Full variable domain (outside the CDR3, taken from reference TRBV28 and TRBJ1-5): DVKVTQSSRYLVKRTGEKVFLECVQDMDHENMFWYRQDPGLGLRLIYFSYDVKMKEKGDIPEGYSVSREKKERFSLILESASTNQTSMYLCASSSDVQPQHFGDGTRLSIL.

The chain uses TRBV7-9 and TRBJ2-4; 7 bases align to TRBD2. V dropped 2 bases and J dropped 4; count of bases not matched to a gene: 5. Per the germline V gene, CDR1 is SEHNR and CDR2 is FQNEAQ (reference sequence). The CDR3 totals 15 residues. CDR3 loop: CASSLFLAGKNIQYF. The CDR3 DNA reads TGTGCCAGCAGCTTATTCTTAGCGGGTAAAAACATTCAGTACTTC.

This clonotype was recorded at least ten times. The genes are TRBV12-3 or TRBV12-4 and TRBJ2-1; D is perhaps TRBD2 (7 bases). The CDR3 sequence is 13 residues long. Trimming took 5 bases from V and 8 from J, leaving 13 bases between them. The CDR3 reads CASSERGGYEQFF. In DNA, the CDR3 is TGTGCCAGCAGTGAGCGCGGGGGCTATGAGCAGTTCTTC.